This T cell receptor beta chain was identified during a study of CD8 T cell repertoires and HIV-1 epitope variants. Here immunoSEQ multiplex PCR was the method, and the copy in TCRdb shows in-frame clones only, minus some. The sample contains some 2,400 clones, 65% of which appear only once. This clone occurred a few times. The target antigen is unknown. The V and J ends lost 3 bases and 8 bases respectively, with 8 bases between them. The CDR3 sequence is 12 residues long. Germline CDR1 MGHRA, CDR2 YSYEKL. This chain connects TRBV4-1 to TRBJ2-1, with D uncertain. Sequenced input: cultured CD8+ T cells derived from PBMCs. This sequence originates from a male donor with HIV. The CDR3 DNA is TGCGCCAGCAGCCACTCACGGGATGAGCAGTTCTTC. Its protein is CASSHSRDEQFF.